The 6 T cell receptor beta chains below were found in one sample sequenced in a study of naive CD8 T cells in extremely preterm neonates. The assay was immunoSEQ multiplex PCR, and TCRdb's table has in-frame clones only and misses some. The repertoire holds a few thousand clones, with about 97% as singletons. Sequenced sample: naive CD8+ T cells from blood. Every receptor here comes from a human donor in good health.

The chain couples TRBV4-1 to TRBJ1-5; 7 bases are a match to TRBD1. Germline V lookup: CDR1 MGHRA, CDR2 YSYEKL. This CDR3 region has 14 residues. Germline trimming cut 5 bases from V and 4 bases from J; bases unmatched to any gene: 5. The CDR3 bases are TGCGCCAGCAGCTTCGGACAGGTAAATCAGCCCCAGCATTTT. The encoded protein is CASSFGQVNQPQHF.

The chain links TRBV7-9 to TRBJ2-7, with D tentatively TRBD2 (6 bases). The CDR3 has 12 amino acids. The V gene lost 5 bases and the J gene lost 5 bases, with 10 bases spanning the gap. Germline V lookup: CDR1 SEHNR, CDR2 FQNEAQ (reference sequence). The CDR3 DNA is TGTGCCAGCAGCGGGGGGAGCGACGAGCAGTACTTC. This translates into CASSGGSDEQYF.

The chain uses TRBV4-1 and TRBJ1-5; 10 nucleotides match TRBD1. V shed 3 bases, J shed 2 bases, and the junction held 4 bases outside the gene matches. Germline CDR1 reads MGHRA; CDR2 reads YSYEKL. The CDR3 is 16 residues long. The CDR3 sequence is CASSHLGQGGNQPQHF. DNA of the CDR3: TGCGCCAGCAGCCACCTAGGACAGGGGGGCAATCAGCCCCAGCATTTT.

V is TRBV11-2 and J is TRBJ1-3, with 8 bases aligning to TRBD1. Germline-derived CDR1 and CDR2 are SGHAT and FQNNGV. The CDR3 is 13 amino acids. V trimming: 5 bases; J trimming: 11 bases; junction bases outside the gene matches: 8. CDR3 amino acids: CASSPLQGAAIYF. DNA of the CDR3: TGTGCCAGCAGCCCCCTCCAGGGGGCGGCCATATATTTT.

This clone was picked up one time. The J gene is TRBJ1-4, the V gene TRBV4-2; D ambiguous. The CDR3 contains 15 residues. CDR1 is LGHNA and CDR2 is YNFKEQ in the germline V gene. V dropped 4 bases and J dropped 2 bases, with 11 bases sitting between them. The CDR3 is CASSPSEATNEKLFF. For the CDR3, the DNA is TGTGCCAGCAGCCCATCGGAGGCGACTAATGAAAAACTGTTTTTT.

The gene calls are TRBV4-1 and TRBJ1-5, with D uncertain. V lost 0 bases, J lost 4 bases, and 7 bases lay in between. Germline V gene data show CDR1 as MGHRA and CDR2 as YSYEKL. The length of the CDR3 is 14 residues. This CDR3 is CASSQDNGNQPQHF. CDR3 nucleotides: TGCGCCAGCAGCCAAGATAACGGGAATCAGCCCCAGCATTTT.